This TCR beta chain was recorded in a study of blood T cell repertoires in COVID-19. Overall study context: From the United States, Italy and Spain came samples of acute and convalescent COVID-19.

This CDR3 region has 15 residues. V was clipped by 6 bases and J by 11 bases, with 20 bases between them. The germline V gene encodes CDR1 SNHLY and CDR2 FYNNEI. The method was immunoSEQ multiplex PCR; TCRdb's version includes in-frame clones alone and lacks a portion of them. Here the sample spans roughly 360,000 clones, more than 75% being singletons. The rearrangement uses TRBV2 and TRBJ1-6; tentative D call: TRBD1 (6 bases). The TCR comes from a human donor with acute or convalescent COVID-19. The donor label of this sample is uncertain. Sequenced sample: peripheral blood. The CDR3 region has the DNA TGTGCCAGCAGGGCTAGAGGGACAAGTGAGGCACCCCTCCACTTT. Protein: CASRARGTSEAPLHF. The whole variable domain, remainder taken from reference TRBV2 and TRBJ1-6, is EPEVTQTPSHQVTQMGQEVILRCVPISNHLYFYWYRQILGQKVEFLVSFYNNEISEKSEIFDDQFSVERPDGSNFTLKIRSTKLEDSAMYFCASRARGTSEAPLHFGNGTRLTVT.